These 29 T cell receptor beta chains came from one sample sequenced in a study of CD8 T cells in Susac syndrome. The RNA input was about 0.45 to 1 ug, and it was reverse transcribed with random hexamers. TCRdb reanalysed the immunoSEQ multiplex PCR reads using MiXCR and keeps one entry per CDR3 protein. The table records around 270,000 distinct CDR3 sequences, approximately 91% of them present only once. Specimen: CD8+ T cells from PBMCs. The receptors were gathered from a human donor with multiple sclerosis.

V and J are TRBV30 and TRBJ1-4, with D unresolved. Per the germline V gene, CDR1 is GTSNPN and CDR2 is SVGIG (reference sequence). The CDR3 runs to 14 residues. The V and J ends lost 4 bases and 8 bases respectively, with 17 bases between them. This chain's CDR3 is CAWKPDGLWEKLFF. The CDR3 region has the DNA TGTGCCTGGAAACCCGACGGACTATGGGAAAAACTGTTTTTT.

The chain uses TRBV20-1 and TRBJ1-1; D unresolved. CDR3 length equals 14 residues. Germline values: CDR1 DFQATT, CDR2 SNEGSKA (reference sequence). Trimming removed 0 bases from V and 3 bases from J, with 11 bases in between. As DNA, the CDR3 is TGCAGTGCTAGAGAGGATAGGGAGTACACTGAAGCTTTCTTT. Amino acid sequence: CSAREDREYTEAFF.

In this sample, this clonotype turned up once. The chain employs TRBV27 and TRBJ1-5, with D possibly matching TRBD1 (6 bases). CDR1 MNHEY and CDR2 SMNVEV come from the germline V gene (reference sequence). Deletions cut 4 bases from V and 3 bases from J, with 10 bases between. The length of the CDR3 is 14 residues. Here the CDR3 reads CASSYTGYNQPQHF. The CDR3 nucleotides are TGTGCCAGCAGTTATACAGGGTACAATCAGCCCCAGCATTTT.

The V and J genes are TRBV6-6 and TRBJ2-5, with 7 bases identical to TRBD2. CDR3 length equals 14 residues. Germline V gene sequence: CDR1 MNHNY, CDR2 SVGAGI (reference sequence). The ends lost 4 bases at V and 5 bases at J; junction bases unmatched: 7. The CDR3 nucleotides are TGTGCCAGCAGTTCCCTGGGAGGGAGCGAGACCCAGTACTTC. Translated, it gives CASSSLGGSETQYF.

The CDR3 nucleotides are TGTGCCAGCAGCCAAGGTTGGGTGGCCAACACTGAAGCTTTCTTT. It encodes CASSQGWVANTEAFF. The V and J genes are TRBV3-1 and TRBJ1-1; D unclear. V was trimmed by 1 base and J by 2 bases, leaving 11 bases between them. This CDR3 is 15 amino acids long. Germline lookup yields CDR1 LGHDT and CDR2 YNNKEL (reference sequence). The full variable domain, with the rest looked up from reference TRBV3-1 and TRBJ1-1, is DTAVSQTPKYLVTQMGNDKSIKCEQNLGHDTMYWYKQDSKKFLKIMFSYNNKELIINETVPNRFSPKSPDKAHLNLHINSLELGDSAVYFCASSQGWVANTEAFFGQGTRLTVV.

This clonotype was seen many times. The V call is TRBV12-3 or TRBV12-4, the J call TRBJ1-1; 7 bases match TRBD1. The ends lost 8 bases at V and 4 bases at J; junction bases unmatched: 7. The CDR3 has 13 residues. For the CDR3, the DNA is TGTGCCAGCTCTTCCGGGACAGTCACTGAAGCTTTCTTT. This encodes CASSSGTVTEAFF.

V usage is TRBV7-9 and J usage is TRBJ2-2, with D possibly matching TRBD2 (5 bases). V was shortened by 1 base and J by 0 bases, with 9 bases between the two germline ends. CDR3 length: 16 residues. Germline CDR1 and CDR2: SEHNR and FQNEAQ (reference sequence). The CDR3 sequence: CASSLGGYANTGELFF. The DNA for the CDR3 is TGTGCCAGCAGCTTAGGCGGGTACGCGAACACCGGGGAGCTGTTTTTT.

The genes are TRBV13 and TRBJ2-7; no definite D call. Trimming took off 3 bases at V and 6 bases at J, with 9 bases between the two ends. In germline, CDR1 is PRHDT, CDR2 FYEKMQ (reference sequence). The CDR3 length is 12 residues. The CDR3 DNA is TGTGCCAGCAGCTTTAACGGAGCCGAGCAGTACTTC. This sequence encodes CASSFNGAEQYF.

The J gene is TRBJ2-7, the V gene TRBV11-2; D gene uncertain. The CDR3 loop spans 15 amino acids. The V gene lost 1 base and the J gene lost 2 bases, with 12 bases spanning the gap. Germline CDR1 and CDR2: SGHAT and FQNNGV. The CDR3 DNA is TGTGCCAGCAGCTTAGGGGTCGGGCTAGCCTACGAGCAGTACTTC. Protein product: CASSLGVGLAYEQYF.

The rearrangement links TRBV6-4 to TRBJ2-1, with D perhaps TRBD1 or TRBD2 (6 bases each). CDR1 and CDR2 (germline): MRHNA, SNTAGT. Trimming left V 3 bases short and J 6 bases short, with 12 bases between. The CDR3 length is 14 residues. CDR3 nucleotide sequence: TGTGCCAGCAGTGAAGGAGGGGGAGGCAATGAGCAGTTCTTC. Protein sequence: CASSEGGGGNEQFF.

The rearrangement uses TRBV7-9 and TRBJ2-2; D might be TRBD1 (6 bases). The CDR3 is 14 amino acids. The germline V gene has CDR1 SEHNR and CDR2 FQNEAQ (reference sequence). Trimming pared 3 bases from V and 6 bases from J, leaving 11 bases between. CDR3 nucleotides: TGTGCCAGCAGCTTCGCCTACAGGGCCGGGGAGCTGTTTTTT. Protein sequence: CASSFAYRAGELFF.

This rearrangement joins TRBV7-9 to TRBJ2-7; a possible D gene is TRBD1 (6 bases). CDR3 size: 14 residues. CDR1 is SEHNR, CDR2 FQNEAQ, per germline (reference sequence). Trimming left V 5 bases short and J 0 bases short, with 11 bases between. CDR3 in DNA: TGTGCCAGCAGCGCTTGGACAGCCTCCTACGAGCAGTACTTC. The encoded protein is CASSAWTASYEQYF.

The chain couples TRBV28 to TRBJ2-2; D is perhaps TRBD2 (6 bases). The germline gives CDR1 MDHEN, CDR2 SYDVKM. This CDR3 is built from 16 residues. Trimming removed 10 bases at V and 7 bases at J, with 25 bases between. The CDR3 protein is CATMARRRGVYGELFF. The CDR3 region has the DNA TGTGCCACCATGGCGCGTCGACGCGGGGTCTACGGGGAGCTGTTTTTT.

Only a few counts were recorded for this clonotype. This chain uses TRBV7-8 with TRBJ1-2; TRBD1 is a possible D gene (5 bases). Germline CDR1 and CDR2: SGHVS and FQNEAQ. Trimming took off 3 bases at V and 8 bases at J, with 7 bases between the two ends. The CDR3 is 11 residues long. The CDR3 sequence: CASSLGPGYTF. Here the CDR3 DNA reads TGTGCCAGCAGCTTGGGACCCGGCTACACCTTC.

The CDR3 loop is CASSLSLAGGSTDTQYF. In DNA, the CDR3 is TGTGCCAGCAGTTTATCGCTAGCGGGGGGTAGCACAGATACGCAGTATTTT. V usage is TRBV27 and J usage is TRBJ2-3; 11 bases agree with TRBD2. This CDR3 is 17 amino acids long. The V gene end was trimmed by 0 bases and the J gene end by 0 bases; junction bases not matched to a gene: 2. CDR1 and CDR2 from the germline V gene are MNHEY and SMNVEV (reference sequence).

The V gene is TRBV10-3, the J gene TRBJ1-5, with D maybe TRBD1 (5 bases). Germline CDR1 is ENHRY and CDR2 is SYGVKD. The CDR3 runs to 14 residues. V was trimmed by 3 bases and J by 3 bases, leaving 9 bases between them. The CDR3 loop is CAISDEGLNQPQHF. The CDR3 DNA follows: TGTGCCATCAGTGATGAGGGGCTCAATCAGCCCCAGCATTTT.

The genes are TRBV29-1 and TRBJ2-2; weak D call: TRBD2 (6 bases). The CDR3 has 15 amino acids. The germline CDR1 and CDR2 sequences are SQVTM and ANQGSEA. Deletions cut 5 bases from V and 5 bases from J, with 18 bases between. The CDR3 loop is CSVQRAGTDTGELFF. The DNA for the CDR3 is TGCAGCGTTCAGCGAGCCGGGACTGATACCGGGGAGCTGTTTTTT.

J is TRBJ1-3 and V is TRBV4-2; D not resolved. Trimming cost V 0 bases and J 0 bases, with 9 bases left between them. The germline gives CDR1 LGHNA, CDR2 YNFKEQ. The CDR3 runs to 16 residues. CDR3 coding DNA: TGTGCCAGCAGCCAAGAGATGGGAAGCTCTGGAAACACCATATATTTT. Residues: CASSQEMGSSGNTIYF.

This rearrangement joins TRBV27 to TRBJ2-1; D is uncertain. Trimming removed 2 bases at V and 5 bases at J, with 7 bases between. The CDR3 is made up of 13 amino acids. CDR1 is MNHEY, CDR2 SMNVEV, per germline (reference sequence). The CDR3 region is CASSLGRNNEQFF. The CDR3 DNA sequence: TGTGCCAGCAGTTTAGGGCGAAACAATGAGCAGTTCTTC.

The V call is TRBV5-1, the J call TRBJ2-7; a weak D match, TRBD2 (6 bases). The germline V and J ends were trimmed by 0 bases and 3 bases, with 10 bases remaining between them. This CDR3 spans 14 amino acids. Germline loops: CDR1 SGHRS, CDR2 YFSETQ. Here the CDR3 reads CASSLGLRDYEQYF. The CDR3 coding sequence is TGCGCCAGCAGCTTGGGGTTGCGGGACTACGAGCAGTACTTC.

This chain connects TRBV6-6 to TRBJ2-7, with D unresolved. From germline, CDR1 is MNHNY and CDR2 SVGAGI (reference sequence). V lost 0 bases, J lost 0 bases, and 9 bases lay in between. The CDR3 runs to 15 residues. The CDR3 is CASSYSGMSSYEQYF. The CDR3 DNA follows: TGTGCCAGCAGTTACTCGGGGATGAGCTCCTACGAGCAGTACTTC.

V and J are TRBV27 and TRBJ2-1; 9 bases align to TRBD2. V shed 5 bases and J 7 bases; nucleotides not matched to a gene: 6. The CDR3 length is 14 residues. The germline CDR1 and CDR2 sequences are MNHEY and SMNVEV (reference sequence). The CDR3, as DNA: TGTGCCAGCAGTCGCGGGGGGGCCGGGAATGAGCAGTTCTTC. Protein sequence: CASSRGGAGNEQFF.

This clonotype appeared a single time. This sequence joins TRBV9 and TRBJ1-2, with TRBD1 matching 7 bases. The CDR3 consists of 16 residues. V was pared by 3 bases and J by 6 bases, with 14 bases of the junction left unmatched. The germline V gene encodes CDR1 SGDLS and CDR2 YYNGEE. The CDR3 DNA reads as TGTGCCAGCAGCGCTGCTACCAAGGGGGCGGTGGATGGCTACACCTTC. Translation: CASSAATKGAVDGYTF.

This clonotype is a singleton in its sample. The chain couples TRBV29-1 to TRBJ2-2; D gene unclear. CDR3 length: 12 residues. Germline CDR1 and CDR2: SQVTM and ANQGSEA. V dropped 6 bases and J dropped 6 bases, with 11 bases sitting between them. The CDR3 protein is CSVVVRAGELFF. The CDR3 DNA sequence: TGCAGCGTGGTGGTTCGTGCCGGGGAGCTGTTTTTT.

The genes are TRBV27 and TRBJ2-3; weak D call: TRBD1 (6 bases). Germline-derived CDR1 and CDR2 are MNHEY and SMNVEV (reference sequence). Trimming removed 5 bases from V and 1 base from J, with 16 bases in between. This CDR3 region has 16 residues. This CDR3 reads CASSPNRARGTDTQYF. CDR3 DNA sequence: TGTGCCAGCAGTCCGAACAGGGCGCGTGGCACAGATACGCAGTATTTT.

The chain employs TRBV6-2 or TRBV6-3 and TRBJ2-1, with TRBD1 as a possible D gene (6 bases). Per germline, CDR1 MNHEY and CDR2 SVGEGT. V was clipped by 3 bases and J by 11 bases, with 20 bases between them. CDR3 length: 15 amino acids. The CDR3 coding sequence is TGTGCCAGCAGTTATCCGGGACATGGGCCGGTACAGCAGTTCTTC. Amino acids: CASSYPGHGPVQQFF.

The chain joins TRBV9 to TRBJ2-1, with a tentative D call TRBD2 (7 bases). The CDR3 is 14 amino acids. The germline V and J ends were trimmed by 4 bases and 7 bases, with 15 bases remaining between them. The germline V gene encodes CDR1 SGDLS and CDR2 YYNGEE. CDR3 loop: CASSPAGAGNEQFF. Here the CDR3 DNA reads TGTGCCAGCAGCCCCGCGGGGGCGGGGAATGAGCAGTTCTTC.

V is TRBV20-1 and J is TRBJ1-1; a weak D match, TRBD1 (5 bases). Germline lookup yields CDR1 DFQATT and CDR2 SNEGSKA (reference sequence). The CDR3 totals 14 residues. V lost 1 base and J lost 0, with 9 bases in between. The CDR3 loop is CSARAGPLNTEAFF. CDR3 in DNA: TGCAGTGCTAGAGCGGGGCCTCTGAACACTGAAGCTTTCTTT.

This clonotype came up once. This chain uses TRBV30 with TRBJ2-7, with unresolved D. Trimming shortened V by 0 bases and J by 2 bases, and 8 bases separated the two germline ends. The CDR3 totals 13 residues. CDR1 GTSNPN and CDR2 SVGIG come from the germline V gene (reference sequence). CDR3 sequence reads: CAWSVHRAYEQYF. The CDR3 coding sequence is TGTGCCTGGAGTGTACATCGAGCCTACGAGCAGTACTTC.